Sequencing of this T cell receptor beta chain was carried out in a study of cytomegalovirus exposure and HLA in healthy donors. Study-wide findings and caveats: Usually a TCR sequence was rare, but some public TCRs were found in many donors.

TCRdb's copy holds only in-frame clones and misses some; the assay was immunoSEQ multiplex PCR. The sample yields a few hundred thousand clones, 90% seen once. The ends were cut back, 0 bases at V and 0 bases at J, with 12 bases in the middle. CDR3 size: 17 residues. Germline V gene data show CDR1 as MNHEY and CDR2 as SMNVEV (reference sequence). Concerning this clone itself: Its target is not known.

The chain uses TRBV27 and TRBJ1-5, with TRBD1 as a possible D gene (5 bases). This receptor was obtained from a woman aged 18-29 years in good health and CMV-seronegative. Sequencing used PBMCs. The CDR3 nucleotides read TGTGCCAGCAGTTTATCCGGGGGTAGCTATAGCAATCAGCCCCAGCATTTT. It is translated as CASSLSGGSYSNQPQHF.